This TCR beta chain was sequenced in a study of T cells in Graves' hyperthyroidism and ophthalmopathy. Findings of the study overall: From stable hyperthyroidism, ophthalmopathy was set apart by a 13 V-J model. Most expanded thyroid clonotypes above 0.001 recurred in blood.

Amplified TCR beta CDR3 regions came from RNA transcripts. HTBI primers were used for first-round RT-PCR of the TCR CDR3. A single record per CDR3 protein comes from TCRdb applying MiXCR to the multiplex PCR reads. The sample carries fewer than 400,000 distinct CDR3 sequences, over 13% recorded once. This clonotype was counted ten times or more. Its antigen remains unidentified. Used for diagnoses were clinical symptoms, serum thyroxine and TRAb, thyroid ultrasound and orbital computed tomography. About 10 ml of fresh peripheral blood supplied the PBMCs. The CDR3 is 15 amino acids. CDR1 and CDR2 (germline): SGHRS, YFSETQ. V dropped 4 bases and J dropped 12; count of bases not matched to a gene: 13.

Sequencing used blood. This chain uses TRBV5-1 with TRBJ1-2; 12 bases are a match to TRBD1. This TCR derives from a man aged 45-65 years with Graves' ophthalmopathy. Here the CDR3 DNA reads TGCGCCAGCAGCCCGGGACAGGGGGCAGGCGGTGTCCACACCTTC. It translates to CASSPGQGAGGVHTF.